These 31 T cell receptor beta chains were sequenced from one sample in a study of blood T cell repertoires in COVID-19. The repertoire was sequenced with immunoSEQ multiplex PCR; TCRdb's copy has only in-frame clones and lacks some. The table has approximately 470,000 clones, roughly 85% seen once; the top ten hold approximately 2.9%. The sequenced sample consisted of peripheral blood. The receptor source for this set is a human donor in a cohort sampled during active COVID-19.

The chain links TRBV7-9 to TRBJ1-5; unclear D gene. V was shortened by 5 bases and J by 1 base, with 9 bases between the two germline ends. The length of the CDR3 is 14 residues. Germline V lookup: CDR1 SEHNR, CDR2 FQNEAQ (reference sequence). This CDR3 is CASSRSQSNQPQHF. The CDR3 DNA reads TGTGCCAGCAGCCGGTCCCAAAGCAATCAGCCCCAGCATTTT.

The chain is built from TRBV27 and TRBJ2-3, with TRBD1 matching over 8 bases. Germline CDR1 MNHEY, CDR2 SMNVEV (reference sequence). The CDR3 has 13 amino acids. V gave up 5 bases and J gave up 5 bases; unmatched junction bases: 3. CDR3 sequence (DNA): TGTGCCAGCAGTAAACAGGGGGAAGATACGCAGTATTTT. This sequence encodes CASSKQGEDTQYF.

The chain links TRBV27 to TRBJ2-7, with TRBD1 identical over 10 bases. The length of the CDR3 is 14 residues. Germline trimming cut 4 bases from V and 4 bases from J; bases unmatched to any gene: 4. Germline V lookup: CDR1 MNHEY, CDR2 SMNVEV (reference sequence). As DNA, the CDR3 is TGTGCCAGCAGTTCTCGGGACAGGGGTTACGAGCAGTACTTC. It encodes CASSSRDRGYEQYF.

The gene calls are TRBV6-5 and TRBJ1-1, with D possibly matching TRBD1 (5 bases). Trimming took off 5 bases at V and 4 bases at J, with 11 bases between the two ends. The CDR3 has 13 amino acids. The germline V gene has CDR1 MNHEY and CDR2 SVGAGI. CDR3 region: CASSRRGGTEAFF. The CDR3 DNA is TGTGCCAGCAGTAGGCGGGGGGGCACTGAAGCTTTCTTT.

The chain has TRBV5-1 and TRBJ2-3; the D is unclear. CDR3 length equals 14 residues. V lost 6 bases and J lost 4, with 15 bases in between. CDR1 SGHRS and CDR2 YFSETQ come from the germline V gene. This CDR3 is CASTREVNADTQYF. CDR3 nucleotide sequence: TGCGCCAGCACCCGTGAGGTGAACGCAGATACGCAGTATTTT.

The J gene is TRBJ2-5, the V gene TRBV7-2; a weak D match, TRBD2 (6 bases). Per the germline V gene, CDR1 is SGHTA and CDR2 is FQGNSA. V lost 5 bases to trimming and J lost 7 bases, with 20 bases between them. The CDR3 has 15 residues. CDR3 sequence reads: CASSQNPRQGGTQYF. The DNA for the CDR3 is TGTGCCAGCAGCCAAAACCCAAGGCAGGGAGGGACCCAGTACTTC.

The chain combines TRBV6-5 with TRBJ2-7, with D possibly being TRBD2 (6 bases). This CDR3 comprises 15 residues. The germline V gene has CDR1 MNHEY and CDR2 SVGAGI. Trimming removed 1 base from V and 4 bases from J, with 14 bases in between. The CDR3 sequence: CASSYWAGSNYEQYF. DNA for the CDR3: TGTGCCAGCAGTTACTGGGCGGGATCGAATTACGAGCAGTACTTC.

CDR3: CASSQQGTTEAFF. CDR3 sequence (DNA): TGTGCCAGCTCTCAACAGGGGACCACTGAAGCTTTCTTT. The chain has TRBV18 and TRBJ1-1; 7 positions agree with TRBD1. Looked up from germline, CDR1 is KGHSH and CDR2 is LQKENI. The CDR3 has 13 amino acids. V shed 6 bases and J 4 bases; nucleotides not matched to a gene: 5.

The gene calls are TRBV10-3 and TRBJ2-7, with D tentatively TRBD1 (5 bases). The V gene's germline CDR1 is ENHRY and CDR2 SYGVKD. V was clipped by 6 bases and J by 6 bases, with 12 bases between them. The CDR3 has 12 residues. The CDR3 sequence is CAISREPPEQYF. CDR3 sequence (DNA): TGTGCCATCAGCAGGGAACCTCCCGAGCAGTACTTC.

The chain joins TRBV7-2 to TRBJ1-2; 10 bases line up with TRBD1. Germline CDR1 and CDR2: SGHTA and FQGNSA. With 4 bases clipped from V and 8 bases from J, the junction kept 10 bases outside the gene matches. The CDR3 has 15 amino acids. The CDR3 spells CASSSYAGTGEGYTF. CDR3 DNA: TGTGCCAGCAGCTCTTACGCCGGGACAGGGGAGGGCTACACCTTC.

The chain carries TRBV5-1 and TRBJ1-5; no clear D gene. The CDR3 sequence is 13 residues long. Germline V gene sequence: CDR1 SGHRS, CDR2 YFSETQ. Trimming removed 4 bases at V and 0 bases at J, with 5 bases between. CDR3 residues: CASSTDSNQPQHF. DNA for the CDR3: TGCGCCAGCAGCACAGATAGCAATCAGCCCCAGCATTTT.

The rearrangement uses TRBV11-2 and TRBJ2-7; D is perhaps TRBD1 (6 bases). The CDR3 has 14 amino acids. Trimming shortened V by 2 bases and J by 3 bases, and 11 bases separated the two germline ends. Germline V lookup: CDR1 SGHAT, CDR2 FQNNGV. This CDR3 reads CASSLQGPIYEQYF. The CDR3 bases are TGTGCCAGCAGCTTACAGGGGCCGATCTACGAGCAGTACTTC.

The chain has TRBV28 and TRBJ1-1; D possibly corresponds to TRBD1 (6 bases). The CDR3 runs 14 residues. CDR1 is MDHEN, CDR2 SYDVKM, per germline. V was clipped by 6 bases and J by 1 base, with 12 bases between them. The CDR3 is CASSRGQRNTEAFF. DNA of the CDR3: TGTGCCAGCAGCCGCGGACAGAGGAACACTGAAGCTTTCTTT.

The V call is TRBV27, the J call TRBJ2-2; D is perhaps TRBD1 (5 bases). The CDR3 covers 16 residues. The V gene lost 3 bases and the J gene lost 5 bases, with 16 bases spanning the gap. CDR1 MNHEY and CDR2 SMNVEV come from the germline V gene (reference sequence). CDR3 in DNA: TGTGCCAGCAGTTTTGAAAGGGGCCTTCGGACCGGGGAGCTGTTTTTT. It yields the protein CASSFERGLRTGELFF.

The V gene is TRBV4-2, the J gene TRBJ1-1, with D tentatively TRBD1 (5 bases). The CDR3 contains 18 residues. V lost 1 base and J lost 2, with 20 bases in between. Per germline, CDR1 LGHNA and CDR2 YNFKEQ. The CDR3, as DNA: TGTGCCAGCAGCCAAGGAATGGGTGCCGGGGGAAGAAACACTGAAGCTTTCTTT. Amino acids: CASSQGMGAGGRNTEAFF.

This clone has only one observation. CDR3 DNA sequence: TGTGCCAGCAGTAATAGCGTTGGGACCTACGAGCAGTACTTC. The encoded protein is CASSNSVGTYEQYF. The V call is TRBV6-5, the J call TRBJ2-7, with a weak D call TRBD2 (5 bases). Per germline, CDR1 MNHEY and CDR2 SVGAGI. The V end was cut by 5 bases, the J end by 2 bases, with 13 bases between. The CDR3 has 14 amino acids.

The rearrangement uses TRBV6-1 and TRBJ1-6; 8 bases are shared with TRBD1. The CDR3 loop spans 19 amino acids. V shed 2 bases and J 2 bases; nucleotides not matched to a gene: 11. Germline V lookup: CDR1 MNHNS, CDR2 SASEGT. The CDR3 DNA follows: TGTGCCAGCAGTGAACAGGGGGCAAAGGGATCGGCCTATAATTCACCCCTCCACTTT. Protein product: CASSEQGAKGSAYNSPLHF.

V and J are TRBV4-2 and TRBJ1-3; D not certain. This CDR3 contains 15 residues. The germline V gene has CDR1 LGHNA and CDR2 YNFKEQ. V was pared by 0 bases and J by 0 bases, with 6 bases between. Here the CDR3 reads CASSQEWSSGNTIYF. In DNA, the CDR3 is TGTGCCAGCAGCCAAGAGTGGAGCTCTGGAAACACCATATATTTT.

The chain joins TRBV30 to TRBJ2-1; 14 bases match TRBD2. The V segment lost 3 bases and the J segment 6 bases; nucleotides outside the gene matches: 4. CDR1 is GTSNPN, CDR2 SVGIG, per germline (reference sequence). There are 15 residues in the CDR3. CDR3 nucleotides: TGTGCCTGGAGGGGACTAGCGGGAGTATTCAATGAGCAGTTCTTC. Translated, it gives CAWRGLAGVFNEQFF.

This clone was detected only once. The gene calls are TRBV15 and TRBJ1-5, with D possibly being TRBD1 (5 bases). This CDR3 has 13 amino acids. From germline, CDR1 is LNHNV and CDR2 YYDKDF (reference sequence). The V and J ends lost 8 bases and 6 bases respectively, with 14 bases between them. The CDR3 nucleotides are TGTGCCACCGGGAGGGGAAAAAGTCAGCCCCAGCATTTT. It encodes CATGRGKSQPQHF. The full variable domain, rest sourced from reference TRBV15 and TRBJ1-5, is DAMVIQNPRYQVTQFGKPVTLSCSQTLNHNVMYWYQQKSSQAPKLLFHYYDKDFNNEADTPDNFQSRRPNTSFCFLDIRSPGLGDTAMYLCATGRGKSQPQHFGDGTRLSIL.

J is TRBJ1-2 and V is TRBV27; 7 positions match TRBD1. V was clipped by 5 bases and J by 3 bases; unmatched bases: 9. CDR1 and CDR2 from the germline V gene are MNHEY and SMNVEV (reference sequence). This CDR3 has 15 residues. CDR3: CASSTHSGTDYGYTF. CDR3 DNA sequence: TGTGCCAGCAGTACCCACTCCGGGACAGACTATGGCTACACCTTC.

This chain uses TRBV19 with TRBJ2-1; the match to TRBD2 covers 7 bases. This CDR3 has 14 amino acids. V dropped 1 base and J dropped 8; count of bases not matched to a gene: 5. Per germline, CDR1 LNHDA and CDR2 SQIVND (reference sequence). CDR3 in amino acids: CASSIVAGVHEQFF. CDR3 nucleotides: TGTGCCAGTAGTATAGTGGCGGGAGTTCATGAGCAGTTCTTC.

This CDR3 reads CASSISGFNQPQHF. CDR3 in DNA: TGTGCCAGTAGTATATCGGGATTCAATCAGCCCCAGCATTTT. This sequence joins TRBV19 and TRBJ1-5, with unresolved D. This CDR3 is built from 14 residues. V shed 2 bases and J shed 3 bases, with 8 bases lying between them. CDR1 is LNHDA and CDR2 is SQIVND in the germline V gene (reference sequence).

The chain links TRBV18 to TRBJ2-5; TRBD1 aligns across 8 bases. The V gene end was trimmed by 4 bases and the J gene end by 0 bases; junction bases not matched to a gene: 1. The germline V gene encodes CDR1 KGHSH and CDR2 LQKENI. This CDR3 contains 14 residues. CDR3 region: CASSRTGHQETQYF. CDR3 nucleotides: TGTGCCAGCTCACGGACAGGGCACCAAGAGACCCAGTACTTC.

The chain employs TRBV27 and TRBJ1-5; no clear D gene. This CDR3 spans 16 amino acids. V was clipped by 5 bases and J by 2 bases, with 16 bases between them. Germline V gene data show CDR1 as MNHEY and CDR2 as SMNVEV (reference sequence). Here the CDR3 reads CASSPGKVVGNQPQHF. In DNA, the CDR3 is TGTGCCAGCAGTCCGGGAAAAGTAGTGGGCAATCAGCCCCAGCATTTT.

Remarks on this clone: A much larger clone lies a single base off, so this may be a read error. CDR3 DNA: TGTGCCAGCAGCTTCACAGAGAACACTGAAGCTTTCTTT. Translated, it gives CASSFTENTEAFF. The chain is built from TRBV7-8 and TRBJ1-1, with no clear D. The germline V and J ends were trimmed by 3 bases and 1 base, with 6 bases remaining between them. Germline assignment: CDR1 SGHVS and CDR2 FQNEAQ. The CDR3 loop spans 13 amino acids.

The chain employs TRBV12-3 or TRBV12-4 and TRBJ2-7, with D perhaps matching TRBD2 (5 bases). V dropped 4 bases and J dropped 3 bases, with 10 bases sitting between them. The CDR3 covers 13 residues. The CDR3, as DNA: TGTGCCAGCAGTTCGGCCGGGGACTACGAGCAGTACTTC. As protein: CASSSAGDYEQYF.

J is TRBJ1-1 and V is TRBV18; D is possibly TRBD1 (6 bases). V shed 2 bases and J shed 0 bases, with 7 bases lying between them. Germline CDR1 and CDR2: KGHSH and LQKENI. The length of the CDR3 is 14 residues. CDR3 protein: CASSPAGVNTEAFF. The CDR3 DNA reads as TGTGCCAGCTCACCAGCAGGGGTGAACACTGAAGCTTTCTTT. The full variable domain, in which reference TRBV18 and TRBJ1-1 provide the parts outside the CDR3, is NAGVMQNPRHLVRRRGQEARLRCSPMKGHSHVYWYRQLPEEGLKFMVYLQKENIIDESGMPKERFSAEFPKEGPSILRIQQVVRGDSAAYFCASSPAGVNTEAFFGQGTRLTVV.

The CDR3 nucleotides are TGTGCCTGGAGTGCTACTAGCGGGTTCTACAATGAGCAGTTCTTC. Amino acid sequence: CAWSATSGFYNEQFF. The V call is TRBV30, the J call TRBJ2-1; 9 nucleotides line up with TRBD2. The CDR3 has 15 residues. Germline V gene sequence: CDR1 GTSNPN, CDR2 SVGIG (reference sequence). After removal of 1 base from V and 3 bases from J, the junction contained 4 bases not matched to a gene.

Remarks on this clone: The identical CDR3 is also encoded by other nucleotide sequences in the sample. This chain links TRBV7-2 with TRBJ2-5, with D uncertain. From germline, CDR1 is SGHTA and CDR2 FQGNSA. The CDR3 totals 11 residues. The ends were cut back, 2 bases at V and 5 bases at J, with 3 bases in the middle. Here the CDR3 reads CASSLSETQYF. The CDR3 coding sequence is TGTGCCAGCAGCTTATCGGAGACCCAGTACTTC.

CDR3 bases: TGTGCCAGCAGCTCTCGACTAGCGGGGACAAGCACAGATACGCAGTATTTT. This translates into CASSSRLAGTSTDTQYF. The rearrangement uses TRBV7-2 and TRBJ2-3, with 11 bases matching TRBD2. The CDR3 consists of 17 residues. From germline, CDR1 is SGHTA and CDR2 FQGNSA. Trimming cost V 4 bases and J 0 bases; bases outside gene matches: 6.